A single sample is the source of the 30 T cell receptor beta chains below, sequenced in a study of OX40 agonist ivuxolimab in advanced cancers. Measured with immunoSEQ multiplex PCR; TCRdb has only the in-frame clones, and not every one. In the table there are tens of thousands of clones, over 90% of which are singletons. The sample in question was CD4+ or CD8+ T cells sorted from blood, obtained in a trial of the OX40 agonist ivuxolimab. These receptors were obtained from an adult with an advanced solid tumor such as melanoma, head and neck, liver or kidney cancer.

The CDR3: CASSFIGAGETQYF. The CDR3 DNA follows: TGTGCCAGCAGCTTTATTGGGGCCGGGGAGACCCAGTACTTC. The V gene is TRBV11-2, the J gene TRBJ2-5, with D perhaps TRBD1 (5 bases). Germline loops: CDR1 SGHAT, CDR2 FQNNGV. Trimming took 3 bases from V and 5 from J, leaving 13 bases between them. The CDR3 loop spans 14 amino acids. Supplemented by reference TRBV11-2 and TRBJ2-5, the full variable domain reads EAGVAQSPRYKIIEKRQSVAFWCNPISGHATLYWYQQILGQGPKLLIQFQNNGVVDDSQLPKDRFSAERLKGVDSTLKIQPAKLEDSAVYLCASSFIGAGETQYFGPGTRLLVL.

This clone was counted a few times. The rearrangement links TRBV30 to TRBJ1-2, with D hard to call. Trimming took off 1 base at V and 3 bases at J, with 9 bases between the two ends. This CDR3 contains 13 residues. The germline V gene has CDR1 GTSNPN and CDR2 SVGIG (reference sequence). This CDR3 reads CAWSGRDDYGYTF. CDR3 nucleotides: TGTGCCTGGAGTGGAAGGGATGACTATGGCTACACCTTC.

This clone was seen only a few times. The rearrangement uses TRBV6-4 and TRBJ2-1; 13 bases align to TRBD2. CDR3 length equals 15 residues. J was trimmed by 7 bases and V by 4 bases; bases with no gene match: 4. The germline gives CDR1 MRHNA, CDR2 SNTAGT. The chain's CDR3 is CASSAGTSGENEQFF. The CDR3 DNA sequence: TGTGCCAGCAGTGCCGGGACTAGCGGGGAAAATGAGCAGTTCTTC.

There are a few counts of this clone. V usage is TRBV29-1 and J usage is TRBJ1-1, with D perhaps TRBD1 (5 bases). From germline, CDR1 is SQVTM and CDR2 ANQGSEA. This CDR3 region has 12 residues. The V end was cut by 6 bases, the J end by 1 base, with 9 bases between. The CDR3 protein is CSVGTGNTEAFF. For the CDR3, the DNA is TGCAGCGTGGGGACGGGGAACACTGAAGCTTTCTTT.

V usage is TRBV28 and J usage is TRBJ1-1; possibly TRBD1 for D (6 bases). The CDR3 covers 13 residues. The V gene lost 3 bases and the J gene lost 1 base, with 6 bases spanning the gap. Germline CDR1 and CDR2: MDHEN and SYDVKM. The chain's CDR3 is CASSLTGNTEAFF. The DNA for the CDR3 is TGTGCCAGCAGTTTGACAGGGAACACTGAAGCTTTCTTT.

The V call is TRBV30, the J call TRBJ1-1; D is undetermined. From germline, CDR1 is GTSNPN and CDR2 SVGIG (reference sequence). This CDR3 is 12 amino acids long. The V end was cut by 4 bases, the J end by 0 bases, with 6 bases between. The CDR3: CAWTLVNTEAFF. The CDR3 nucleotides read TGTGCCTGGACATTGGTGAACACTGAAGCTTTCTTT. The full variable domain, rest sourced from reference TRBV30 and TRBJ1-1, is SQTIHQWPATLVQPVGSPLSLECTVEGTSNPNLYWYRQAAGRGLQLLFYSVGIGQISSEVPQNLSASRPQDRQFILSSKKLLLSDSGFYLCAWTLVNTEAFFGQGTRLTVV.

The chain has TRBV29-1 and TRBJ2-7, with D perhaps assigned TRBD1 or TRBD2 (7 bases each). V gave up 6 bases and J gave up 0 bases, with 15 bases separating them. Looked up from germline, CDR1 is SQVTM and CDR2 is ANQGSEA. The CDR3 runs to 14 residues. In nucleotides, the CDR3 is TGCAGCGTGGGGGGGACAGAGCACTCCTACGAGCAGTACTTC. The encoded protein is CSVGGTEHSYEQYF.

This chain links TRBV19 with TRBJ2-7; the D gene is possibly TRBD1 (6 bases). The CDR3 length is 14 residues. V gave up 1 base and J gave up 2 bases, with 9 bases separating them. CDR1 is LNHDA and CDR2 is SQIVND in the germline V gene (reference sequence). CDR3 sequence: CASSIAGAAYEQYF. The CDR3 DNA is TGTGCCAGTAGTATAGCAGGGGCTGCCTACGAGCAGTACTTC.

The chain employs TRBV4-1 and TRBJ2-2; no firm D call. Germline V lookup: CDR1 MGHRA, CDR2 YSYEKL. V dropped 1 base and J dropped 0 bases, with 6 bases sitting between them. This CDR3 contains 15 residues. The CDR3 protein is CASSQGPTNTGELFF. CDR3 sequence (DNA): TGCGCCAGCAGCCAAGGCCCCACGAACACCGGGGAGCTGTTTTTT.

This clone showed up just once. The chain joins TRBV14 to TRBJ1-2; D not certain. CDR1 is SGHDN, CDR2 FVKESK, per germline. The V and J ends lost 1 base and 8 bases respectively, with 14 bases between them. This CDR3 has 14 residues. Written as DNA, the CDR3 is TGTGCCAGCAGCCAAGTAGGGCGAACGGAGGGCTACACCTTC. Translated: CASSQVGRTEGYTF.

The chain links TRBV27 to TRBJ1-2; D is unclear. The ends were cut back, 3 bases at V and 3 bases at J, with 11 bases in the middle. The CDR3 runs 14 residues. Per germline, CDR1 MNHEY and CDR2 SMNVEV (reference sequence). CDR3 loop: CASSLFPNDYGYTF. The CDR3 DNA reads TGTGCCAGCAGTTTGTTCCCGAACGACTATGGCTACACCTTC.

This chain links TRBV7-9 with TRBJ2-7; TRBD2 is a possible D gene (5 bases). V was shortened by 5 bases and J by 7 bases, with 24 bases between the two germline ends. This CDR3 spans 16 amino acids. The V gene's germline CDR1 is SEHNR and CDR2 FQNEAQ (reference sequence). This CDR3 reads CASSPALGTTSGEQYF. The CDR3 DNA follows: TGTGCCAGCAGCCCTGCCCTGGGTACGACTTCGGGAGAGCAGTACTTC.

This clone was observed a handful of times. This chain links TRBV27 with TRBJ1-5; maybe TRBD1 (5 bases). This CDR3 is built from 16 residues. From germline, CDR1 is MNHEY and CDR2 SMNVEV (reference sequence). V was cut by 5 bases and J by 4 bases, with 18 bases left in between. This CDR3 reads CASSPTYDRLNQPQHF. For the CDR3, the DNA is TGTGCCAGCAGTCCCACTTATGACAGACTGAATCAGCCCCAGCATTTT.

As DNA, the CDR3 is TGTGCCAGCAGCCAACGAACTAGGGCTCCCCAAGAGACCCAGTACTTC. It specifies CASSQRTRAPQETQYF. The chain couples TRBV7-9 to TRBJ2-5; D may be TRBD2 (5 bases). Germline V lookup: CDR1 SEHNR, CDR2 FQNEAQ (reference sequence). The CDR3 extends over 16 amino acids. Trimming took 5 bases from V and 1 from J, leaving 17 bases between them. The whole variable domain, filled in from reference TRBV7-9 and TRBJ2-5, reads DTGVSQNPRHKITKRGQNVTFRCDPISEHNRLYWYRQTLGQGPEFLTYFQNEAQLEKSRLLSDRFSAERPKGSFSTLEIQRTEQGDSAMYLCASSQRTRAPQETQYFGPGTRLLVL.

This clone was observed once. The rearrangement links TRBV19 to TRBJ2-7; D gene uncertain. The CDR3 runs to 12 residues. The V gene lost 11 bases and the J gene lost 3 bases, with 14 bases spanning the gap. The germline CDR1 and CDR2 sequences are LNHDA and SQIVND (reference sequence). The CDR3 DNA is TGTGCCTTCTCCAGACACAACTACGAGCAGTACGTC. It specifies CAFSRHNYEQYV.

The chain links TRBV6-1 to TRBJ1-5; D perhaps matches TRBD1 (5 bases). From germline, CDR1 is MNHNS and CDR2 SASEGT. The CDR3 totals 15 residues. Trimming removed 5 bases from V and 0 bases from J, with 11 bases in between. Here the CDR3 DNA reads TGTGCCAGCAGTTTATCCGGGGGTAGCAATCAGCCCCAGCATTTT. Protein product: CASSLSGGSNQPQHF.

The chain has TRBV5-8 and TRBJ2-2; weak D call: TRBD1 (5 bases). Germline CDR1 is SGHTS and CDR2 is YDEGEE. The length of the CDR3 is 14 residues. V was trimmed by 0 bases and J by 4 bases, leaving 7 bases between them. The CDR3 DNA reads as TGTGCCAGCAGCTTGGGGCAGGGCACCGGGGAGCTGTTTTTT. Protein product: CASSLGQGTGELFF.

This clone was observed a single time. This chain joins TRBV11-2 and TRBJ2-6, with D tentatively TRBD1 (5 bases). CDR3 length: 17 amino acids. Germline values: CDR1 SGHAT, CDR2 FQNNGV. V was pared by 7 bases and J by 4 bases, with 20 bases between. CDR3 residues: CASNLNRQSGGANVLTF. CDR3 in DNA: TGTGCCAGCAATTTGAACAGGCAATCTGGAGGGGCCAACGTCCTGACTTTC.

The rearrangement links TRBV5-1 to TRBJ2-5; 7 bases are a match to TRBD1. The CDR3 loop spans 14 amino acids. Germline CDR1 SGHRS, CDR2 YFSETQ. Trimming at V came to 0 bases and at J to 2 bases, leaving 1 base not matched to a gene. In nucleotides, the CDR3 is TGCGCCAGCAGCTTGGGCAGGGGGCAAGAGACCCAGTACTTC. This sequence encodes CASSLGRGQETQYF.

The chain joins TRBV9 to TRBJ1-1; D is ambiguous. CDR1 and CDR2 from the germline V gene are SGDLS and YYNGEE. This CDR3 is built from 14 residues. The ends were cut back, 6 bases at V and 1 base at J, with 13 bases in the middle. The DNA for the CDR3 is TGTGCCAGCACCCCGGGGTTGGGGAACACTGAAGCTTTCTTT. Translated, it gives CASTPGLGNTEAFF.

A single count supports this clone. The chain employs TRBV5-1 and TRBJ2-3, with 9 bases aligning to TRBD2. V gave up 0 bases and J gave up 1 base; unmatched junction bases: 6. The CDR3 sequence is 17 residues long. CDR1 and CDR2 from the germline V gene are SGHRS and YFSETQ. The CDR3: CASSLALIAGGTDTQYF. In DNA form, the CDR3 reads TGCGCCAGCAGCTTGGCCCTTATAGCGGGGGGCACAGATACGCAGTATTTT.

The rearrangement links TRBV6-6 to TRBJ1-5; no clear D. The germline CDR1 and CDR2 sequences are MNHNY and SVGAGI (reference sequence). V shed 8 bases and J shed 1 base, with 9 bases lying between them. The CDR3 consists of 13 residues. In DNA form, the CDR3 reads TGTGCCAGCCATCCGGGGAGCAATCAGCCCCAGCATTTT. This codes for CASHPGSNQPQHF.

V and J are TRBV4-1 and TRBJ2-1; D not certain. Trimming left V 0 bases short and J 3 bases short, with 6 bases between. From germline, CDR1 is MGHRA and CDR2 YSYEKL. This CDR3 has 14 residues. The CDR3 DNA follows: TGCGCCAGCAGCCAAGATACGGGCTACAATGAGCAGTTCTTC. This codes for CASSQDTGYNEQFF.

The genes are TRBV27 and TRBJ1-2; D gene unclear. The CDR3 length is 14 residues. Trimming cost V 0 bases and J 6 bases, with 11 bases left between them. Germline-derived CDR1 and CDR2 are MNHEY and SMNVEV (reference sequence). CDR3 loop: CASSLSSGLHGYTF. The CDR3 DNA follows: TGTGCCAGCAGTTTATCTTCCGGTCTGCATGGCTACACCTTC.

This chain connects TRBV28 to TRBJ1-2; 7 bases line up with TRBD1. The CDR3 runs to 15 residues. V shed 7 bases and J 4 bases; nucleotides not matched to a gene: 12. The V gene's germline CDR1 is MDHEN and CDR2 SYDVKM. Here the CDR3 DNA reads TGTGCCAGCACTTGGACAGGCCTACGAGTCTATGGCTACACCTTC. It is translated as CASTWTGLRVYGYTF.

The genes are TRBV5-4 and TRBJ2-5; possibly TRBD2 for D (6 bases). The CDR3 runs to 14 residues. Germline CDR1 and CDR2: SGHNT and YYREEE (reference sequence). V was trimmed by 2 bases and J by 2 bases, leaving 10 bases between them. The CDR3 DNA is TGTGCCAGCAGCTTTTATGGGGGGCAAGAGACCCAGTACTTC. Encoded protein: CASSFYGGQETQYF. The whole variable domain, remainder taken from reference TRBV5-4 and TRBJ2-5, is ETGVTQSPTHLIKTRGQQVTLRCSSQSGHNTVSWYQQALGQGPQFIFQYYREEENGRGNFPPRFSGLQFPNYSSELNVNALELDDSALYLCASSFYGGQETQYFGPGTRLLVL.

The chain employs TRBV28 and TRBJ1-5; 9 bases line up with TRBD1. This CDR3 has 16 amino acids. The germline V gene encodes CDR1 MDHEN and CDR2 SYDVKM. Losses at the gene ends were 5 bases for V and 4 bases for J; bases not matched to a gene: 9. CDR3 coding DNA: TGTGCCAGCAGTGGCGATGAGACAGGGGGTAATCAGCCCCAGCATTTT. Amino acids: CASSGDETGGNQPQHF.

V usage is TRBV10-2 and J usage is TRBJ1-1, with D perhaps TRBD1 (6 bases). The V and J ends lost 7 bases and 5 bases respectively, with 11 bases between them. The V gene's germline CDR1 is WSHSY and CDR2 SAAADI. The CDR3 length is 12 residues. CDR3 coding DNA: TGCGCCAGCACGGAGGGGGGGACTGAAGCTTTCTTT. It yields the protein CASTEGGTEAFF.

This chain uses TRBV12-5 with TRBJ1-1, with 8 bases identical to TRBD1. The CDR3 totals 16 residues. From germline, CDR1 is LGHNT and CDR2 FRNRAP. Trimming cost V 7 bases and J 2 bases; bases outside gene matches: 12. The CDR3 sequence: CASAINGQGANTEAFF. CDR3 bases: TGTGCTAGTGCCATAAACGGACAGGGAGCCAACACTGAAGCTTTCTTT.

This sequence joins TRBV27 and TRBJ1-2; D remains ambiguous. This CDR3 has 15 residues. The ends were cut back, 6 bases at V and 2 bases at J, with 16 bases in the middle. Germline loops: CDR1 MNHEY, CDR2 SMNVEV (reference sequence). The CDR3 DNA follows: TGTGCCAGCAGAAGGCTCGCGGCCCTAAACTATGGCTACACCTTC. This translates into CASRRLAALNYGYTF.